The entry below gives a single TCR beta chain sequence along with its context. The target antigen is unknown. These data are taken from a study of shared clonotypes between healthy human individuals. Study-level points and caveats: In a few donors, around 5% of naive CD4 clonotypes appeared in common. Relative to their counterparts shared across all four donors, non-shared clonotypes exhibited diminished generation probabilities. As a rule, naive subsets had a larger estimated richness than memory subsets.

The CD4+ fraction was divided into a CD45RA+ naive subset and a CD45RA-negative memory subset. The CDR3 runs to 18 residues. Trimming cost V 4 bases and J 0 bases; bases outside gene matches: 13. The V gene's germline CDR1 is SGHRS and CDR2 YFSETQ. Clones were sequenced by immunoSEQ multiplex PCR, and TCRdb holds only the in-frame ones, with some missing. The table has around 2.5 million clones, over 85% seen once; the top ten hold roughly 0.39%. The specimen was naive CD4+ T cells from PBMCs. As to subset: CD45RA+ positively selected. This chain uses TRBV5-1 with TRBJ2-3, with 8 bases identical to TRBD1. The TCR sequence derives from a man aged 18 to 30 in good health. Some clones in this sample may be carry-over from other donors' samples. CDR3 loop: CASSLFNRTGRSTDTQYF. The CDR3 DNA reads TGCGCCAGCAGCCTCTTCAATAGGACAGGGAGGAGCACAGATACGCAGTATTTT.